A selection of T cell receptor beta chains follows, all from one sample in a study of OX40 agonist ivuxolimab in advanced cancers. Profiling relied on immunoSEQ multiplex PCR, and the TCRdb table lists in-frame clones only, not all of them. The data contain 60,000 to 65,000 clones, less than 95% of them singletons. The input for sequencing was CD4+ or CD8+ T cells sorted from blood, taken in a trial of the OX40 agonist ivuxolimab. Receptor source: an adult with an advanced solid tumor such as melanoma, head and neck, liver or kidney cancer. Both conserved end residues are part of each CDR3. A D gene is named only where the DNA matches it firmly. Size values are once, few and many counts, or a class for expanded clones, and some rows have none.

CDR3nt: TGTGCCAGCAGTGATAAGGGTGCGGGAGGGACCTATGAGCAGTTCTTC
CDR3aa: CASSDKGAGGTYEQFF
d_gene: TRBD2
v_gene: TRBV6-1
j_gene: TRBJ2-1
abundance: -
len: 16

CDR3nt: TGCAGCGCCCTCAAAGGACAGGGTGATGGCTACACCTTC
CDR3aa: CSALKGQGDGYTF
d_gene: TRBD1
v_gene: TRBV29-1
j_gene: TRBJ1-2
abundance: -
len: 13

CDR3nt: TGTGCCAGCAGCGCCTACAGGGAGGGACAGACCCAGTACTTC
CDR3aa: CASSAYREGQTQYF
d_gene: -
v_gene: TRBV9
j_gene: TRBJ2-5
abundance: few
len: 14

CDR3nt: TGCGCCAGCAGCTTGGAAGGGACAGGACCCTACGAGCAGTACTTC
CDR3aa: CASSLEGTGPYEQYF
d_gene: TRBD1
v_gene: TRBV5-1
j_gene: TRBJ2-7
abundance: -
len: 15

CDR3nt: TGTGCCAGCAGCTCGGGACAGGCGAATAATTCACCCCTCCACTTT
CDR3aa: CASSSGQANNSPLHF
d_gene: TRBD1
v_gene: TRBV7-9
j_gene: TRBJ1-6
abundance: once
len: 15

CDR3nt: TGTGCCAGCAGTTACACAGGGGGCTCCGCGGACAACTATGGCTACACCTTC
CDR3aa: CASSYTGGSADNYGYTF
d_gene: TRBD1
v_gene: TRBV27
j_gene: TRBJ1-2
abundance: -
len: 17

CDR3nt: TGTGCCAGCAGTGCAGGACACTTCAACACCGGGGAGCTGTTTTTT
CDR3aa: CASSAGHFNTGELFF
d_gene: -
v_gene: TRBV27
j_gene: TRBJ2-2
abundance: -
len: 15

CDR3nt: TGTGCCAGCAGCGCAAGGACAGGGGACGGGACCCAGTACTTC
CDR3aa: CASSARTGDGTQYF
d_gene: TRBD1
v_gene: TRBV9
j_gene: TRBJ2-5
abundance: -
len: 14

CDR3nt: TGCGCCAGCAGCTTGGCCTTGGGTAACGGGGAGCTGTTTTTT
CDR3aa: CASSLALGNGELFF
d_gene: -
v_gene: TRBV5-1
j_gene: TRBJ2-2
abundance: -
len: 14

CDR3nt: TGCAGCGTATCCTCTGGAAACACCATATATTTT
CDR3aa: CSVSSGNTIYF
d_gene: -
v_gene: TRBV29-1
j_gene: TRBJ1-3
abundance: -
len: 11

CDR3nt: TGTGCCAGCAGCGTAGTCGGGGGAGGGCCTCCTGGGGAGCTGTTTTTT
CDR3aa: CASSVVGGGPPGELFF
d_gene: TRBD2
v_gene: TRBV9
j_gene: TRBJ2-2
abundance: -
len: 16

CDR3nt: TGCGCCAGCAGTGGCCTCAGCTCTGGGGCCAACGTCCTGACTTTC
CDR3aa: CASSGLSSGANVLTF
d_gene: -
v_gene: TRBV10-1
j_gene: TRBJ2-6
abundance: -
len: 15

CDR3nt: TGTGCCAGCAGTCGACAGAACTATGGCTACACCTTC
CDR3aa: CASSRQNYGYTF
d_gene: -
v_gene: TRBV6-5
j_gene: TRBJ1-2
abundance: -
len: 12

CDR3nt: TGCAGCGCCGGGGGGGGCTCAGGCACTGAAGCTTTCTTT
CDR3aa: CSAGGGSGTEAFF
d_gene: -
v_gene: TRBV29-1
j_gene: TRBJ1-1
abundance: -
len: 13

CDR3nt: TGCAGTGCTAGAAGGGGGCCTACGCAGTATTTT
CDR3aa: CSARRGPTQYF
d_gene: TRBD1
v_gene: TRBV20-1
j_gene: TRBJ2-3
abundance: -
len: 11

CDR3nt: TGTGCCAGCAGCTGGGGACAGTCTGAAGCTTTCTTT
CDR3aa: CASSWGQSEAFF
d_gene: TRBD1
v_gene: TRBV7-9
j_gene: TRBJ1-1
abundance: -
len: 12

CDR3nt: TGTGCCATCAGTGATTGGGCTAGCGTAGGGGCCGGGGAGCTGTTTTTT
CDR3aa: CAISDWASVGAGELFF
d_gene: -
v_gene: TRBV10-3
j_gene: TRBJ2-2
abundance: -
len: 16

CDR3nt: TGTGCCACTCGTCTAGGGGGTAACGGTGAAGCTTTCTTT
CDR3aa: CATRLGGNGEAFF
d_gene: -
v_gene: TRBV27
j_gene: TRBJ1-1
abundance: -
len: 13

CDR3nt: TGTGCCAGCAGACAACGGAGGGCAGGGCTTTCTGAAGCTTTCTTT
CDR3aa: CASRQRRAGLSEAFF
d_gene: -
v_gene: TRBV6-5
j_gene: TRBJ1-1
abundance: -
len: 15

CDR3nt: TGTGCCAGCAGTTACGGCGGGAGCTACAATGAGCAGTTCTTC
CDR3aa: CASSYGGSYNEQFF
d_gene: TRBD2
v_gene: TRBV28
j_gene: TRBJ2-1
abundance: once
len: 14

CDR3nt: TGTGCCAGCAGCGTTGGCGACGGAAGCTCCTACAATGAGCAGTTCTTC
CDR3aa: CASSVGDGSSYNEQFF
d_gene: -
v_gene: TRBV9
j_gene: TRBJ2-1
abundance: -
len: 16

CDR3nt: TGTGCCAGCTCACAGGAATTCGGCAATCAGCCCCAGCATTTT
CDR3aa: CASSQEFGNQPQHF
d_gene: -
v_gene: TRBV18
j_gene: TRBJ1-5
abundance: few
len: 14

CDR3nt: TGTGCCATCAGTAAAACGGACAGGGGTTACGAGCAGTACTTC
CDR3aa: CAISKTDRGYEQYF
d_gene: TRBD1
v_gene: TRBV10-3
j_gene: TRBJ2-7
abundance: -
len: 14

CDR3nt: TGTGCCAGCACACCTCTACAGGGGACCGGGGAGCTGTTTTTT
CDR3aa: CASTPLQGTGELFF
d_gene: TRBD1
v_gene: TRBV9
j_gene: TRBJ2-2
abundance: few
len: 14

CDR3nt: TGCGCCAGCAGTTCAGGCCAGTACAATGAGCAGTTCTTC
CDR3aa: CASSSGQYNEQFF
d_gene: -
v_gene: TRBV10-1
j_gene: TRBJ2-1
abundance: -
len: 13

CDR3nt: TGTGCCAGCAGTTATTCGAGCTCTGGGGCCAACGTCCTGACTTTC
CDR3aa: CASSYSSSGANVLTF
d_gene: -
v_gene: TRBV6-6
j_gene: TRBJ2-6
abundance: -
len: 15

CDR3nt: TGTGCCAGCAGGGAGGGGACAGGGGGCATAAAGACCCAGTACTTC
CDR3aa: CASREGTGGIKTQYF
d_gene: TRBD1
v_gene: TRBV28
j_gene: TRBJ2-5
abundance: -
len: 15

CDR3nt: TGCGCCAGCAGCTTGGTGGGGACAGGGGGCAGTGGAAACACCATATATTTT
CDR3aa: CASSLVGTGGSGNTIYF
d_gene: TRBD1
v_gene: TRBV5-1
j_gene: TRBJ1-3
abundance: -
len: 17

CDR3nt: TGTGCCTGGAGTGGCGGGGGGGCTGGAAACACCATATATTTT
CDR3aa: CAWSGGGAGNTIYF
d_gene: -
v_gene: TRBV30
j_gene: TRBJ1-3
abundance: -
len: 14

CDR3nt: TGTGCCAGCAGACAGCAAGAGACCCAGTACTTC
CDR3aa: CASRQQETQYF
d_gene: -
v_gene: TRBV25-1
j_gene: TRBJ2-5
abundance: -
len: 11

CDR3nt: TGTGCCAGCAGCGTGGGGGGAGGGCGAATCCCTGAAGCTTTCTTT
CDR3aa: CASSVGGGRIPEAFF
d_gene: -
v_gene: TRBV11-2
j_gene: TRBJ1-1
abundance: -
len: 15

CDR3nt: TGTGCCATCTCTTCCCCGGGAACCTACGAGCAGTACTTC
CDR3aa: CAISSPGTYEQYF
d_gene: -
v_gene: TRBV10-3
j_gene: TRBJ2-7
abundance: -
len: 13

CDR3nt: TGTGCCAGCAGCTTGGGTGCCTGGCGGGGATTGGCTGGCGGCCAAGTTGTCTACACCTTC
CDR3aa: CASSLGAWRGLAGGQVVYTF
d_gene: -
v_gene: TRBV5-4
j_gene: TRBJ1-2
abundance: -
len: 20

CDR3nt: TGCGCCAGCAGTGCATCGGGAGTTGGAGATACGCAGTATTTT
CDR3aa: CASSASGVGDTQYF
d_gene: -
v_gene: TRBV5-1
j_gene: TRBJ2-3
abundance: -
len: 14

CDR3nt: TGTGCCAGTAGCACGGGCAATAGCAATCAGCCCCAGCATTTT
CDR3aa: CASSTGNSNQPQHF
d_gene: -
v_gene: TRBV19
j_gene: TRBJ1-5
abundance: -
len: 14

CDR3nt: TGCGCCAGCAGCCAAGGCGGGGCAGGAGGGGAAAAACTGTTTTTT
CDR3aa: CASSQGGAGGEKLFF
d_gene: -
v_gene: TRBV4-3
j_gene: TRBJ1-4
abundance: -
len: 15

CDR3nt: TGTGCCAGCAGAGCGGGAGAGGCCTACAATGAGCAGTTCTTC
CDR3aa: CASRAGEAYNEQFF
d_gene: TRBD2
v_gene: TRBV9
j_gene: TRBJ2-1
abundance: -
len: 14